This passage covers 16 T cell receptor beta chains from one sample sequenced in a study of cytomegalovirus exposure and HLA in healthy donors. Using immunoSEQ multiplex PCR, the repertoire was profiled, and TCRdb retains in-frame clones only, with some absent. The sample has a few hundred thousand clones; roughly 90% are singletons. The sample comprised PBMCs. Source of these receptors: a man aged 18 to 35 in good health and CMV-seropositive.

Here the CDR3 reads CASRTSTSTDTQYF. The CDR3 nucleotides are TGTGCCAGCAGAACTTCCACTTCCACAGATACGCAGTATTTT. This sequence joins TRBV6-1 and TRBJ2-3; D uncertain. Trimming shortened V by 6 bases and J by 2 bases, and 12 bases separated the two germline ends. The CDR3 sequence is 14 residues long. Germline-derived CDR1 and CDR2 are MNHNS and SASEGT.

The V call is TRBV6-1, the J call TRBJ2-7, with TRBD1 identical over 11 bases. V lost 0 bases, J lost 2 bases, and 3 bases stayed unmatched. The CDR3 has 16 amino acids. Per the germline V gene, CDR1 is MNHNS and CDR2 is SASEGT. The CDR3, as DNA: TGTGCCAGCAGTGAAGCGCCGGGACAGGGGGCCTACGAGCAGTACTTC. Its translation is CASSEAPGQGAYEQYF.

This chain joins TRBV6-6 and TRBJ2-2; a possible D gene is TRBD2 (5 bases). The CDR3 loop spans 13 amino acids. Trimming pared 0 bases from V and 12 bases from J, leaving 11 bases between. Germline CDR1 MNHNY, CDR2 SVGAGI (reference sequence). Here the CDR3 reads CASSYSLEGKLFF. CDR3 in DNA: TGTGCCAGCAGTTACTCACTAGAAGGAAAGCTGTTTTTT.

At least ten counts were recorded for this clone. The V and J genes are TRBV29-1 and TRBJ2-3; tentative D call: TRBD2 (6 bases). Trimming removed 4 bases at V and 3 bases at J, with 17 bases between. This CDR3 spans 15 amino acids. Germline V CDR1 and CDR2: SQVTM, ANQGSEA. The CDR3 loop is CSVGGGMIGTDTQYF. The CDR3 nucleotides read TGCAGCGTTGGGGGCGGGATGATTGGGACAGATACGCAGTATTTT.

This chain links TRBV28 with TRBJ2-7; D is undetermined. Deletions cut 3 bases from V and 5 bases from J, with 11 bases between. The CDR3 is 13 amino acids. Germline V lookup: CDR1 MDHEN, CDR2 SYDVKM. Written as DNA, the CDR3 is TGTGCCAGCAGTTTTCGGGTGTCCGACGAGCAGTACTTC. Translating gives CASSFRVSDEQYF.

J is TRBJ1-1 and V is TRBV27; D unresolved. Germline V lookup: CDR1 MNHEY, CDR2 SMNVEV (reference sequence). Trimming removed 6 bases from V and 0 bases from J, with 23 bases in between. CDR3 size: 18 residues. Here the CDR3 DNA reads TGTGCCAGCAGCTCCCCTCCGTTGGAGACTAATATGAACACTGAAGCTTTCTTT. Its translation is CASSSPPLETNMNTEAFF.

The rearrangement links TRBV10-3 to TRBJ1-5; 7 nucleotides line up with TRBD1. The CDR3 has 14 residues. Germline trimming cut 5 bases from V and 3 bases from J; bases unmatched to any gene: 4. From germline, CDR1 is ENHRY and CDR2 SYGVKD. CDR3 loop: CAISPTGNNQPQHF. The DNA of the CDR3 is TGTGCCATCAGTCCGACAGGGAACAATCAGCCCCAGCATTTT.

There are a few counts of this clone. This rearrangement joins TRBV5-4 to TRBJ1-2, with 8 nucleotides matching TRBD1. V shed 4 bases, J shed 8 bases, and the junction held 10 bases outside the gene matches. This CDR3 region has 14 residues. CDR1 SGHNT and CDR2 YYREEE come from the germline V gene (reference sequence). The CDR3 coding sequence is TGTGCCAGCAGCCTACAGGGGGGCAGAGAGGGCTACACCTTC. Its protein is CASSLQGGREGYTF.

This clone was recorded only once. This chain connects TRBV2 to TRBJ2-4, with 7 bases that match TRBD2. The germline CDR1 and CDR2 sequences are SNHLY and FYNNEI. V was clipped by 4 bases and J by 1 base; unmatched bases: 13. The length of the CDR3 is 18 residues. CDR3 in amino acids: CASSVGGRGGVAKNIQYF. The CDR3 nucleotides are TGTGCCAGCAGTGTCGGAGGGAGGGGAGGGGTTGCCAAAAACATTCAGTACTTC.

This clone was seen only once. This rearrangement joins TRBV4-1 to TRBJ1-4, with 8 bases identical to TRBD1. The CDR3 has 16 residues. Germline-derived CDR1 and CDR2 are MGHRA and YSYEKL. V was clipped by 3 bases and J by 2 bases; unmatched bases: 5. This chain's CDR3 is CASSHPYRGTNEKLFF. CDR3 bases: TGCGCCAGCAGCCATCCCTACAGGGGGACTAATGAAAAACTGTTTTTT.

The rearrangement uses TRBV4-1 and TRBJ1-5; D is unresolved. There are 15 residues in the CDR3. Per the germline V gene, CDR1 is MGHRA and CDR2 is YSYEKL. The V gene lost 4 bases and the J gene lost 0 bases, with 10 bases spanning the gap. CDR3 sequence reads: CASSPLHPSNQPQHF. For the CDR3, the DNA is TGCGCCAGCAGCCCCCTCCACCCTAGCAATCAGCCCCAGCATTTT.

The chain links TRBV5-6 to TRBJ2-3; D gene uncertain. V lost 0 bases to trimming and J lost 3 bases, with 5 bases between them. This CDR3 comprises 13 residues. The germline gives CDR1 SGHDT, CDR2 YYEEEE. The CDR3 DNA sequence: TGTGCCAGCAGCTTGGACCGAACAGATACGCAGTATTTT. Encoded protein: CASSLDRTDTQYF.

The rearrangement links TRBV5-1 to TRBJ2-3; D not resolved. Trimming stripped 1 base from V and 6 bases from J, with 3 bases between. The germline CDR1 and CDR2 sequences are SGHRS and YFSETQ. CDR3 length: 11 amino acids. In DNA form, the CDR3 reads TGCGCCAGCAGCTTGAGTGATACGCAGTATTTT. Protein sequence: CASSLSDTQYF.

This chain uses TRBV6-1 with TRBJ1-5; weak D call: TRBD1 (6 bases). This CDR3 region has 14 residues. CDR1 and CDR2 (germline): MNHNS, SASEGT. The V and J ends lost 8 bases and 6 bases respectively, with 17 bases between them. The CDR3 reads CASHSGTILQPQHF. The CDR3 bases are TGTGCCAGCCATTCCGGGACAATCCTTCAGCCCCAGCATTTT.

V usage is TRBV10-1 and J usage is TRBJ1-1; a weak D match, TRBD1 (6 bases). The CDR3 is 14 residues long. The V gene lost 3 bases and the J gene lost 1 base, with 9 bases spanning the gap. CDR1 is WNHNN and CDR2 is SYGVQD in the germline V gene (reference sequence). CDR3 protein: CASSEQTGNTEAFF. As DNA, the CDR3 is TGCGCCAGCAGTGAACAGACAGGGAACACTGAAGCTTTCTTT.

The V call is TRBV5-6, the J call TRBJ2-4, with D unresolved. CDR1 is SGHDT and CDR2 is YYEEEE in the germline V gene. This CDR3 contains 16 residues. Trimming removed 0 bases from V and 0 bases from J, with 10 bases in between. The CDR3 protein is CASSLAGSLAKNIQYF. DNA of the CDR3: TGTGCCAGCAGCTTGGCGGGCAGTTTAGCCAAAAACATTCAGTACTTC.